A single sample gave rise to the 22 T cell receptor beta chains below, sequenced in a study of PD-1 blockade in mismatch repair-deficient tumors. Measured with immunoSEQ multiplex PCR; TCRdb has only the in-frame clones, and not every one. The sample gives about 40,000 clones, roughly 77% of which show up once; approximately 22% is in the top ten. The source was peripheral blood, collected 4 weeks after starting pembrolizumab. These receptors originate from an adult with mismatch repair-deficient cancer.

The rearrangement uses TRBV28 and TRBJ2-1; 9 nucleotides agree with TRBD2. After removal of 5 bases from V and 9 bases from J, the junction contained 20 bases not matched to a gene. Germline V gene sequence: CDR1 MDHEN, CDR2 SYDVKM. CDR3 length: 18 residues. CDR3 coding DNA: TGTGCCAGCAGTCAATATTTGCGGGAGGGCCTGGTCTACGGTGAGCAGTTCTTC. As protein: CASSQYLREGLVYGEQFF.

This clone was found a few times. For the CDR3, the DNA is TGTGCCAGCAGCGTAGGAACGGGAACCGAGCAGTACTTC. Amino acid sequence: CASSVGTGTEQYF. V gene TRBV9 combines with J gene TRBJ2-7; maybe TRBD2 (5 bases). CDR1 and CDR2 from the germline V gene are SGDLS and YYNGEE. V lost 0 bases and J 6 bases, leaving 10 bases between the germline ends. The CDR3 sequence is 13 residues long.

The chain is built from TRBV4-1 and TRBJ2-5, with 11 nucleotides matching TRBD2. The germline V gene encodes CDR1 MGHRA and CDR2 YSYEKL. The trim removed 2 bases at V and 1 base at J, leaving 6 bases unmatched. The CDR3 has 17 residues. The CDR3 loop is CASSQPSGRPLQETQYF. Written as DNA, the CDR3 is TGCGCCAGCAGCCAACCTAGCGGGAGGCCACTCCAAGAGACCCAGTACTTC.

The chain joins TRBV19 to TRBJ2-7; 8 nucleotides match TRBD1. The germline V gene has CDR1 LNHDA and CDR2 SQIVND (reference sequence). The CDR3 extends over 16 amino acids. Losses at the gene ends were 6 bases for V and 2 bases for J; bases not matched to a gene: 12. This chain's CDR3 is CASSPRWTGMTYEQYF. Written as DNA, the CDR3 is TGTGCCAGTAGCCCGCGGTGGACAGGGATGACCTACGAGCAGTACTTC.

This clone came up many times. J is TRBJ2-5 and V is TRBV27, with TRBD1 matching over 10 bases. Looked up from germline, CDR1 is MNHEY and CDR2 is SMNVEV (reference sequence). Unmatched junction bases numbered 5, after V lost 4 bases and J lost 0 bases. The CDR3 loop spans 16 amino acids. The CDR3 region is CASSSLGQGDQETQYF. The CDR3 DNA reads as TGTGCCAGCAGTTCCCTCGGACAGGGGGACCAAGAGACCCAGTACTTC.

This chain uses TRBV18 with TRBJ2-7, with 16 bases fitting TRBD2. There are 19 residues in the CDR3. Germline CDR1 is KGHSH and CDR2 is LQKENI. The trim removed 6 bases at V and 2 bases at J, leaving 13 bases unmatched. This CDR3 reads CASSHGPGLAGGYTYEQYF. The CDR3, as DNA: TGTGCCAGCTCGCATGGACCGGGACTAGCGGGAGGGTATACCTACGAGCAGTACTTC.

V and J are TRBV15 and TRBJ1-5, with 7 bases that match TRBD1. Germline CDR1 LNHNV, CDR2 YYDKDF (reference sequence). V shed 4 bases, J shed 4 bases, and the junction held 1 base outside the gene matches. This CDR3 region has 13 residues. CDR3 nucleotides: TGTGCCACCAGCAACAGGGGAAATCAGCCCCAGCATTTT. It encodes CATSNRGNQPQHF.

The rearrangement joins TRBV13 to TRBJ2-2; D gene ambiguous. Trimming removed 5 bases at V and 4 bases at J, with 8 bases between. The CDR3 runs to 13 residues. Germline values: CDR1 PRHDT, CDR2 FYEKMQ (reference sequence). The CDR3 nucleotides are TGTGCCAGCAGCCGAGACACCACCGGGGAGCTGTTTTTT. Translated: CASSRDTTGELFF. Variable domain in full (rest from reference TRBV13 and TRBJ2-2): AAGVIQSPRHLIKEKRETATLKCYPIPRHDTVYWYQQGPGQDPQFLISFYEKMQSDKGSIPDRFSAQQFSDYHSELNMSSLELGDSALYFCASSRDTTGELFFGEGSRLTVL.

The V gene is TRBV15, the J gene TRBJ2-7, with D perhaps TRBD1 or TRBD2 (6 bases each). The CDR3 has 15 residues. Between the trimmed V and J ends, which lost 0 bases and 5 bases, there was a span of 14 bases. Germline CDR1 is LNHNV and CDR2 is YYDKDF (reference sequence). The CDR3 region is CATSREKGGSDEQYF. CDR3 coding DNA: TGTGCCACCAGCAGAGAGAAAGGGGGGTCAGACGAGCAGTACTTC.

This clone was observed a single time. This chain links TRBV29-1 with TRBJ1-2, with 8 bases lining up with TRBD1. CDR1 is SQVTM and CDR2 is ANQGSEA in the germline V gene. The CDR3 is 12 amino acids. V dropped 7 bases and J dropped 6; count of bases not matched to a gene: 7. The chain's CDR3 is CSDAGGGNGYTF. CDR3 bases: TGCAGCGACGCAGGGGGCGGAAATGGCTACACCTTC.

The chain has TRBV11-1 and TRBJ2-5; 7 bases fit TRBD1. Germline V lookup: CDR1 SGHAT, CDR2 FQDESV (reference sequence). The CDR3 spans 15 residues. The V segment lost 5 bases and the J segment 1 base; nucleotides outside the gene matches: 7. The CDR3 here is CASSNTGQFQETQYF. DNA of the CDR3: TGTGCCAGCAGCAATACGGGACAGTTCCAAGAGACCCAGTACTTC.

The chain combines TRBV28 with TRBJ2-7, with 7 bases that match TRBD2. Unmatched junction bases numbered 8, after V lost 3 bases and J lost 3 bases. Germline loops: CDR1 MDHEN, CDR2 SYDVKM. The CDR3 is 15 amino acids. The CDR3 coding sequence is TGTGCCAGCAGTTTTGTGGGGGGGAACTTCTACGAGCAGTACTTC. It codes for CASSFVGGNFYEQYF.

The rearrangement links TRBV30 to TRBJ2-7, with TRBD1 matching 7 bases. Germline V gene lookup returns CDR1 GTSNPN and CDR2 SVGIG (reference sequence). V trimming: 4 bases; J trimming: 5 bases; junction bases outside the gene matches: 5. The CDR3 loop spans 12 amino acids. CDR3 in amino acids: CAWTQTGNEQYF. In nucleotides, the CDR3 is TGTGCCTGGACCCAGACAGGGAACGAGCAGTACTTC. The full variable domain, rest sourced from reference TRBV30 and TRBJ2-7, is SQTIHQWPATLVQPVGSPLSLECTVEGTSNPNLYWYRQAAGRGLQLLFYSVGIGQISSEVPQNLSASRPQDRQFILSSKKLLLSDSGFYLCAWTQTGNEQYFGPGTRLTVT.

The chain couples TRBV29-1 to TRBJ2-7; D is unclear. This CDR3 is built from 14 residues. CDR1 is SQVTM, CDR2 ANQGSEA, per germline. V dropped 3 bases and J dropped 3 bases, with 15 bases sitting between them. CDR3 DNA sequence: TGCAGCGTTGAGGACCCGGAAGGGAACTACGAGCAGTACTTC. It specifies CSVEDPEGNYEQYF.

The rearrangement uses TRBV2 and TRBJ2-7, with D possibly TRBD2 on 6 matching bases. Germline-derived CDR1 and CDR2 are SNHLY and FYNNEI. Trimming removed 4 bases at V and 4 bases at J, with 29 bases between. The length of the CDR3 is 19 residues. Written as DNA, the CDR3 is TGTGCCAGCAGTGTACACGTCCTGAGGTGGGAGGCCACTGGTTACGAGCAGTACTTC. It yields the protein CASSVHVLRWEATGYEQYF.

As for this clone: One end of the junction fails to match germline, which may point to a read error. The J gene is TRBJ2-7, the V gene TRBV6-5; tentatively, D is TRBD1 (5 bases). This CDR3 comprises 15 residues. Per the germline V gene, CDR1 is MNHEY and CDR2 is SVGAGI. CDR3 in amino acids: CASSFLQEFSCEQYF. The CDR3 bases are TGTGCCAGCAGTTTTTTACAGGAGTTCTCCTGCGAGCAGTACTTC.

J is TRBJ1-5 and V is TRBV4-1; TRBD1 agrees at 9 bases. V shed 4 bases, J shed 7 bases, and the junction held 8 bases outside the gene matches. Per germline, CDR1 MGHRA and CDR2 YSYEKL. This CDR3 is 15 amino acids long. CDR3 sequence: CASSLGQGYIQPQHF. In DNA, the CDR3 is TGCGCCAGCAGCCTGGGACAGGGCTACATCCAGCCCCAGCATTTT.

The V and J genes are TRBV7-9 and TRBJ2-3; the D is unclear. Trimming took off 0 bases at V and 3 bases at J, with 7 bases between the two ends. CDR1 SEHNR and CDR2 FQNEAQ come from the germline V gene (reference sequence). This CDR3 is built from 14 residues. CDR3 sequence (DNA): TGTGCCAGCAGCTTAGCCGAATCAACAGATACGCAGTATTTT. Protein sequence: CASSLAESTDTQYF.

This rearrangement joins TRBV28 to TRBJ2-2; 8 bases line up with TRBD1. V trimming: 1 base; J trimming: 0 bases; junction bases outside the gene matches: 4. The CDR3 totals 17 residues. The germline CDR1 and CDR2 sequences are MDHEN and SYDVKM. The DNA for the CDR3 is TGTGCCAGCAGTTTATTGCACAGGGGGGCGAACACCGGGGAGCTGTTTTTT. It codes for CASSLLHRGANTGELFF. Together with reference TRBV28 and TRBJ2-2, the CDR3 gives the full variable domain: DVKVTQSSRYLVKRTGEKVFLECVQDMDHENMFWYRQDPGLGLRLIYFSYDVKMKEKGDIPEGYSVSREKKERFSLILESASTNQTSMYLCASSLLHRGANTGELFFGEGSRLTVL.

The V and J genes are TRBV5-6 and TRBJ2-7; perhaps D is TRBD1 or TRBD2 (5 bases each). V was clipped by 0 bases and J by 2 bases, with 6 bases between them. CDR1 and CDR2 from the germline V gene are SGHDT and YYEEEE. There are 13 residues in the CDR3. For the CDR3, the DNA is TGTGCCAGCAGCTTGGGGGGACCCTACGAGCAGTACTTC. Translating gives CASSLGGPYEQYF.

V is TRBV4-2 and J is TRBJ2-2; D unresolved. Germline lookup yields CDR1 LGHNA and CDR2 YNFKEQ. This CDR3 comprises 15 residues. The germline V and J ends were trimmed by 5 bases and 4 bases, with 14 bases remaining between them. CDR3 amino acids: CASSEGIQSTGELFF. In DNA form, the CDR3 reads TGTGCCAGCAGCGAAGGGATACAAAGCACCGGGGAGCTGTTTTTT.

For the CDR3, the DNA is TGCAGTGCTAGACAGGGACCTGAGTACTTC. This gives the protein CSARQGPEYF. This sequence joins TRBV20-1 and TRBJ2-5; D possibly uses TRBD1 or TRBD2 (5 bases each). Germline V gene lookup returns CDR1 DFQATT and CDR2 SNEGSKA (reference sequence). The CDR3 has 10 residues. The V and J ends lost 2 bases and 12 bases respectively, with 10 bases between them.